The clone carrying this TCR beta chain turned up a few times. The data were taken from a study of shared clonotypes between healthy human individuals. TCRdb's copy holds only in-frame clones and misses some; the assay was immunoSEQ multiplex PCR. The sample consists of millions of clones, approximately 92% of them appearing once. This CDR3 is built from 14 residues. The germline CDR1 and CDR2 sequences are SNHLY and FYNNEI. Trimming shortened V by 5 bases and J by 2 bases, and 12 bases separated the two germline ends. The receptor was derived from a man between 18 and 35 years old in good health. Material for sequencing was naive CD4+ T cells sorted from blood. Subset defined: CD45RA+ positively selected. The chain has TRBV2 and TRBJ1-2; maybe TRBD1 (6 bases). This CDR3 reads CASSPGTPNYGYTF. As DNA, the CDR3 is TGTGCCAGCAGTCCCGGGACACCGAACTATGGCTACACCTTC.